The sequence of this T cell receptor beta chain was determined in a study of graft-versus-host responses after intestinal transplantation. Trimming stripped 1 base from V and 2 bases from J, with 12 bases between. The length of the CDR3 is 15 residues. CDR1 and CDR2 from the germline V gene are MGHRA and YSYEKL. Co-plating was performed using approximately 200,000 CFSE-labeled responder cells and approximately 200,000 irradiated, violet-dye-labeled stimulator cells. Measured with immunoSEQ multiplex PCR; TCRdb has only the in-frame clones, and not every one. The table records 15,000 to 20,000 clones, approximately 38% of them present only once. This clone was seen a few times.

The source was alloreactive CD8+ T cells from a mixed lymphocyte reaction culture, collected before intestinal transplant. This sample's subset: CFSE-low proliferating T cells sorted from roughly six-day pre-transplant mixed lymphocyte reaction (GvH or HvG direction). The TCR sequence derives from a human patient who received an intestinal transplant. This rearrangement joins TRBV4-1 to TRBJ2-7, with D possibly TRBD2 on 6 matching bases. CDR3 in amino acids: CASSQVGTATYEQYF. DNA of the CDR3: TGCGCCAGCAGCCAAGTTGGGACTGCCACCTACGAGCAGTACTTC.